These 26 T cell receptor beta chains were all obtained from the same sample, sequenced in a study of spatial heterogeneity in lung cancer. General study points: Counts of expanded intratumoral alpha and beta TCRs tracked tumor mutation counts.

These receptors' antigens are unknown. Specified time point: sample taken at primary tumor resection. TCRdb recomputed calls from the 5' RACE reads with MiXCR, one row per CDR3 protein. Among around 150 distinct CDR3 sequences, roughly 38% were seen once, and the ten largest hold around 30%. The starting material was lung tumor tissue, obtained at surgery. Source of these receptors: a female donor with early-stage non-small cell lung cancer.

This clonotype turned up a few times. A library prepared for alpha chains yielded this beta chain as an off-target read; its size is of little meaning. The chain is built from TRBV29-1 and TRBJ2-5, with D perhaps matching TRBD1 or TRBD2 (5 bases each). The V end was cut by 6 bases, the J end by 7 bases, with 18 bases between. CDR3 length: 13 amino acids. CDR1 and CDR2 from the germline V gene are SQVTM and ANQGSEA. As DNA, the CDR3 is TGCAGCGTCCTAGCAGGTACTGGGGCGACCCAGTACTTC. This gives the protein CSVLAGTGATQYF.

As to this clonotype: Since it is a stray read in a library aimed at alpha chains, this beta chain has a size that is not meaningful. The rearrangement joins TRBV29-1 to TRBJ1-1, with D maybe TRBD1 (6 bases). Per germline, CDR1 SQVTM and CDR2 ANQGSEA. The CDR3 is 13 residues long. Trimming shortened V by 7 bases and J by 2 bases, and 14 bases separated the two germline ends. The DNA of the CDR3 is TGCAGCGCCAATGGACAGATAAACACTGAAGCTTTCTTT. Protein sequence: CSANGQINTEAFF.

This clonotype was detected a few times. Because this beta chain is a stray read in a library intended to capture alpha chains, its abundance should not be given much weight. V usage is TRBV11-3 and J usage is TRBJ1-6; TRBD1 might be the D (5 bases). V gave up 5 bases and J gave up 0 bases, with 8 bases separating them. The CDR3 is made up of 15 amino acids. Germline lookup yields CDR1 SGHNT and CDR2 YENEEA. The CDR3 bases are TGTGCCAGCAGCGCAGACAGCTCCTATAATTCACCCCTCCACTTT. Its protein is CASSADSSYNSPLHF.

Note on this clonotype: A library made for alpha chains picked up this beta chain off target, so its size means little. V and J are TRBV6-5 and TRBJ2-3; 10 bases align to TRBD2. The CDR3 has 18 amino acids. V lost 2 bases, J lost 2 bases, and 10 bases stayed unmatched. Germline CDR1 and CDR2: MNHEY and SVGAGI. CDR3 region: CASSYALAGGLDTDTQYF. For the CDR3, the DNA is TGTGCCAGCAGTTACGCGTTAGCGGGAGGTCTTGACACAGATACGCAGTATTTT.

Details on this clonotype: For a library built for alpha chains, this beta chain is a stray read; little rests on its size. The rearrangement links TRBV29-1 to TRBJ2-1, with D hard to call. Germline V gene lookup returns CDR1 SQVTM and CDR2 ANQGSEA. Trimming stripped 4 bases from V and 1 base from J, with 11 bases between. The CDR3 is 14 residues long. This CDR3 reads CSVGGALSYNEQFF. The CDR3 nucleotides read TGCAGCGTTGGAGGCGCGCTTTCCTACAATGAGCAGTTCTTC.

This clonotype is categorized as hyperexpanded. Being off target in a library aimed at alpha chains, this beta chain has a size of little meaning. The CDR3 loop reads CASSPGGRGETQYF. The CDR3 region has the DNA TGTGCCAGCAGTCCGGGGGGGAGAGGAGAGACCCAGTACTTC. The gene calls are TRBV28 and TRBJ2-5, with TRBD2 matching over 8 bases. The CDR3 extends over 14 amino acids. Trimming took 5 bases from V and 4 from J; bases not matched to a gene: 6. CDR1 and CDR2 (germline): MDHEN, SYDVKM.

As for this clonotype: This beta chain appears as a stray read in a library generated for alpha chains; its size is not informative. This chain uses TRBV19 with TRBJ1-1, with TRBD1 matching over 8 bases. The J segment lost 4 bases and the V segment lost 4 bases, leaving 14 bases of the junction unmatched. Per germline, CDR1 LNHDA and CDR2 SQIVND (reference sequence). There are 17 residues in the CDR3. The chain's CDR3 is CASSRHGQGGTPTEAFF. The CDR3, as DNA: TGTGCCAGTAGTAGGCATGGACAGGGCGGAACCCCCACTGAAGCTTTCTTT.

This clonotype turned up a few times. This beta chain was picked up by a library intended for alpha chains and is off target, so its count carries little meaning. This sequence joins TRBV9 and TRBJ2-1; TRBD2 might be the D (6 bases). CDR1 is SGDLS, CDR2 YYNGEE, per germline. CDR3 length equals 16 residues. V lost 6 bases to trimming and J lost 8 bases, with 24 bases between them. CDR3 DNA: TGTGCCAGCACTACGGACTACAGTTCCGGAGGGGATGAGCAGTTCTTC. Translated: CASTTDYSSGGDEQFF.

Details on this clonotype: This beta chain is a stray read from a library made for alpha chains; its abundance is not meaningful. The V and J genes are TRBV12-3 or TRBV12-4 and TRBJ1-1, with D possibly being TRBD1 (6 bases). The V end lost 6 bases, the J end lost 4 bases, and 18 bases lay between the germline ends. This CDR3 comprises 15 residues. The CDR3 protein is CASSPTNREGTEAFF. Written as DNA, the CDR3 is TGTGCCAGCAGCCCAACGAACAGGGAAGGCACTGAAGCTTTCTTT.

As to this clonotype: This beta chain is a stray read from a library made for alpha chains; its abundance is not meaningful. The V call is TRBV7-8, the J call TRBJ2-3; 12 nucleotides agree with TRBD2. The V segment lost 5 bases and the J segment 6 bases; nucleotides outside the gene matches: 15. The CDR3 totals 18 residues. Germline CDR1 and CDR2: SGHVS and FQNEAQ. The CDR3 nucleotides are TGTGCCAGCAGCCCGGGAGGACTAGCGGGAAGTTCTGGGGATACGCAGTATTTT. Its protein is CASSPGGLAGSSGDTQYF.

Of note for this clonotype: This beta chain turned up in a library designed for alpha chains; as an off-target read, its abundance says little. The chain couples TRBV28 to TRBJ2-2; TRBD1 matches at 7 bases. Germline assignment: CDR1 MDHEN and CDR2 SYDVKM. This CDR3 has 16 residues. Trimming cost V 5 bases and J 7 bases; bases outside gene matches: 13. Here the CDR3 reads CASSLPSDRASGELFF. The CDR3, as DNA: TGTGCCAGCAGTCTCCCCTCCGACAGGGCTAGCGGGGAGCTGTTTTTT.

By frequency in the sample, this clonotype is hyperexpanded. The library was prepared for alpha chains; this beta chain is a stray read, so its frequency means little. The CDR3 loop reads CASRGLYNEQFF. The CDR3 DNA follows: TGTGCCAGCCGGGGGTTATACAATGAGCAGTTCTTC. The chain couples TRBV28 to TRBJ2-1; D may be TRBD2 (6 bases). The V and J ends lost 8 bases and 4 bases respectively, with 9 bases between them. This CDR3 comprises 12 residues. Germline V CDR1 and CDR2: MDHEN, SYDVKM. The whole variable domain, filled in from reference TRBV28 and TRBJ2-1, reads DVKVTQSSRYLVKRTGEKVFLECVQDMDHENMFWYRQDPGLGLRLIYFSYDVKMKEKGDIPEGYSVSREKKERFSLILESASTNQTSMYLCASRGLYNEQFFGPGTRLTVL.

As concerns this clonotype: Since the library was made to target alpha chains, this beta chain is a stray read and its abundance is not meaningful. This chain links TRBV20-1 with TRBJ2-1, with TRBD2 matching 12 bases. J was trimmed by 7 bases and V by 6 bases; bases with no gene match: 7. Germline loops: CDR1 DFQATT, CDR2 SNEGSKA (reference sequence). This CDR3 is 14 amino acids long. In nucleotides, the CDR3 is TGCAGTGCACTGACTAGCGGGAGTACGAATGAGCAGTTCTTC. Residues: CSALTSGSTNEQFF.

Comment on this clonotype: The library was designed around alpha chains, so this beta chain is a stray read whose abundance carries little weight. The chain joins TRBV20-1 to TRBJ2-1; 9 bases fit TRBD2. The V gene's germline CDR1 is DFQATT and CDR2 SNEGSKA (reference sequence). V dropped 6 bases and J dropped 4; count of bases not matched to a gene: 10. CDR3 length: 15 residues. The CDR3 DNA reads TGCAGTGCCCCGCTAGCGGGAACATTTTACAATGAGCAGTTCTTC. It encodes CSAPLAGTFYNEQFF.

This clonotype has just a few counts. Because this beta chain is a stray read in a library intended to capture alpha chains, its abundance should not be given much weight. The V and J genes are TRBV28 and TRBJ2-2, with 11 bases lining up with TRBD1. Germline trimming cut 1 base from V and 5 bases from J; bases unmatched to any gene: 6. This CDR3 has 17 residues. Germline loops: CDR1 MDHEN, CDR2 SYDVKM. The CDR3 reads CASSLLGRDRGTGELFF. DNA for the CDR3: TGTGCCAGCAGTTTATTAGGCCGGGACAGGGGGACCGGGGAGCTGTTTTTT.

This clonotype was seen more than once but under ten times. Because this beta chain is a stray read in a library intended to capture alpha chains, its abundance should not be given much weight. The chain carries TRBV5-1 and TRBJ2-7; D gene ambiguous. Trimming took off 1 base at V and 5 bases at J, with 10 bases between the two ends. Germline-derived CDR1 and CDR2 are SGHRS and YFSETQ. This CDR3 is built from 13 residues. CDR3 residues: CASSLQFPDEQYF. The CDR3, as DNA: TGCGCCAGCAGCTTGCAGTTTCCCGACGAGCAGTACTTC.

On this clonotype: This beta chain is an off-target read within a library intended for alpha chains, so its frequency means little. The chain uses TRBV5-1 and TRBJ1-1, with D possibly being TRBD1 (6 bases). CDR1 is SGHRS, CDR2 YFSETQ, per germline. With 0 bases removed from V and 3 bases from J, the gap between germline ends came to 12 bases. This CDR3 region has 15 residues. The CDR3 bases are TGCGCCAGCAGCTTGGACCCGGACAGCCACACTGAAGCTTTCTTT. Protein sequence: CASSLDPDSHTEAFF. Full variable domain (missing parts from reference TRBV5-1 and TRBJ1-1): KAGVTQTPRYLIKTRGQQVTLSCSPISGHRSVSWYQQTPGQGLQFLFEYFSETQRNKGNFPGRFSGRQFSNSRSEMNVSTLELGDSALYLCASSLDPDSHTEAFFGQGTRLTVV.

By sample fraction, this clonotype is hyperexpanded. This beta chain represents an off-target read in a library built for alpha chains; its size is of limited meaning. This sequence joins TRBV5-1 and TRBJ2-1; D call uncertain. The germline V gene encodes CDR1 SGHRS and CDR2 YFSETQ. The V end was cut by 4 bases, the J end by 5 bases, with 19 bases between. There are 16 residues in the CDR3. The CDR3 here is CASSQNVGPSNNEQFF. The CDR3 nucleotides read TGCGCCAGCAGCCAGAACGTCGGACCCAGTAACAATGAGCAGTTCTTC.

Only a few counts were recorded for this clonotype. Since the library was made to target alpha chains, this beta chain is a stray read and its abundance is not meaningful. CDR3 loop: CASSLLGGGQPQHF. CDR3 nucleotides: TGCGCCAGCAGCTTGTTAGGGGGCGGTCAGCCCCAGCATTTT. This chain joins TRBV5-1 and TRBJ1-5; 7 nucleotides line up with TRBD1. Germline CDR1 SGHRS, CDR2 YFSETQ. The CDR3 extends over 14 amino acids. V gave up 1 base and J gave up 6 bases; unmatched junction bases: 4.

Turning to this clonotype: The library was designed around alpha chains, so this beta chain is a stray read whose abundance carries little weight. This chain uses TRBV6-1 with TRBJ1-1; no clear D gene. V lost 1 base to trimming and J lost 10 bases, with 13 bases between them. The CDR3 contains 13 residues. Per the germline V gene, CDR1 is MNHNS and CDR2 is SASEGT. CDR3: CASSEVPVGGAFF. For the CDR3, the DNA is TGTGCCAGCAGTGAAGTACCCGTGGGCGGAGCTTTCTTT.

A few counts support this clonotype. This beta chain represents an off-target read in a library built for alpha chains; its size is of limited meaning. The chain joins TRBV6-5 to TRBJ2-1; 7 bases are a match to TRBD2. The CDR3 is made up of 14 amino acids. Per the germline V gene, CDR1 is MNHEY and CDR2 is SVGAGI. V lost 4 bases to trimming and J lost 9 bases; unmatched junction nucleotides: 9. CDR3 sequence: CASSSGTIPIEQFF. CDR3 DNA: TGTGCCAGCAGTTCAGGGACTATTCCTATTGAGCAGTTCTTC.

This clonotype was seen a handful of times. The missing conserved phenylalanine or tryptophan at the end of this CDR3 makes a read error likely. As an off-target read in a library built for alpha chains, this beta chain has a frequency of little significance. The chain combines TRBV28 with TRBJ2-5, with 8 bases matching TRBD2. V was pared by 5 bases and J by 4 bases, with 6 bases of the junction left unmatched. From germline, CDR1 is MDHEN and CDR2 SYDVKM. CDR3 length: 14 residues. The CDR3 reads CASSPGGRGETQYC. CDR3 nucleotide sequence: TGTGCCAGCAGTCCGGGGGGGAGAGGAGAGACCCAGTACTGC.

As for this clonotype: Because the library targeted alpha chains, this beta chain is an off-target read whose size means little. This rearrangement joins TRBV6-5 to TRBJ1-1; possible D gene TRBD1, 5 bases. The V gene's germline CDR1 is MNHEY and CDR2 SVGAGI. This CDR3 is built from 13 residues. Trimming pared 2 bases from V and 4 bases from J, leaving 8 bases between. For the CDR3, the DNA is TGTGCCAGCAGTTACCCCGGGGGCACTGAAGCTTTCTTT. Residues: CASSYPGGTEAFF.

As to this clonotype: Little can be read into the size of this beta chain, an off-target read in a library designed for alpha chains. The chain carries TRBV5-1 and TRBJ2-1, with TRBD1 matching over 9 bases. The CDR3 sequence is 15 residues long. V was clipped by 4 bases and J by 6 bases; unmatched bases: 8. Germline V CDR1 and CDR2: SGHRS, YFSETQ. For the CDR3, the DNA is TGCGCCAGCAGCCAACCGGGACAGGGAGCCAATGAGCAGTTCTTC. As protein: CASSQPGQGANEQFF.

With respect to this clonotype: This beta chain is an unintended read in a library built for alpha chains; its size means little. The rearrangement joins TRBV20-1 to TRBJ2-1, with 10 bases that match TRBD2. Per the germline V gene, CDR1 is DFQATT and CDR2 is SNEGSKA (reference sequence). V gave up 0 bases and J gave up 0 bases; unmatched junction bases: 5. This CDR3 is 17 amino acids long. In DNA form, the CDR3 reads TGCAGTGCTAGAGATCGGACTAGCGGCAGCTCCTACAATGAGCAGTTCTTC. Translation gives CSARDRTSGSSYNEQFF.

This clonotype showed up just a few times. A library made for alpha chains picked up this beta chain off target, so its size means little. The chain joins TRBV10-3 to TRBJ2-7; D is unresolved. Germline-derived CDR1 and CDR2 are ENHRY and SYGVKD. The CDR3 has 11 amino acids. V was pared by 7 bases and J by 6 bases, with 10 bases between. DNA of the CDR3: TGTGCCATCACCATCGGCGGCGAGCAGTACTTC. This encodes CAITIGGEQYF.